This record concerns one TCR beta chain sequence. Its antigen is not known. Sampling of each donor yielded at least one pre-ART PBMC sample and at least two post-ART PBMC samples. Participants living with HIV all received treatment in the United States. Running of the v3.0 immunoSEQ assay took place at survey level. This table comes from immunoSEQ multiplex PCR, and its TCRdb copy is limited to in-frame clones, with some not included. The sample yields more than 35,000 clones, around 94% seen once. This CDR3 is built from 11 residues. V lost 6 bases and J lost 8, with 10 bases in between. Germline V CDR1 and CDR2: SNHLY, FYNNEI. The sample belongs to a study of long-term antiretroviral therapy in people with HIV. Overall study findings and caveats: Controls showed broader CDR3 length ranges than did the HIV repertoires. Diversity measured after ART increased yet remained under transplant donor controls.

The clonotype comes from a woman aged 45-60 years with HIV. This rearrangement joins TRBV2 to TRBJ1-1; D gene ambiguous. The sample consisted of unsorted PBMCs, taken 4.1 years after starting antiretroviral therapy. CDR3 DNA: TGTGCCAGCAGCGTATTCCTCGAAGCTTTCTTT. Its translation is CASSVFLEAFF.